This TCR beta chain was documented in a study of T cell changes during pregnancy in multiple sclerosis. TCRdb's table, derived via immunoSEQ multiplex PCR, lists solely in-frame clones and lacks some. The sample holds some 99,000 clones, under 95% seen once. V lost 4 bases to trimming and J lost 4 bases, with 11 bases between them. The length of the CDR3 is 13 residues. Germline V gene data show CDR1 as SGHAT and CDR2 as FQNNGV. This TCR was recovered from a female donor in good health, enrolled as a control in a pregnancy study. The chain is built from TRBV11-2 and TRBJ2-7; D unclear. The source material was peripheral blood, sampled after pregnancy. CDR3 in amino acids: CASSSSPSYEQYF. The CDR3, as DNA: TGTGCCAGCAGCTCCTCCCCGTCGTACGAGCAGTACTTC.